Presented here are 14 T cell receptor beta chains from one specimen sequenced in a study of massively parallel sequencing of T cell beta chains. TCRdb used MiXCR to reprocess the 5' RACE reads, holding one entry per CDR3 protein. The sample shows approximately 4,000 distinct CDR3 sequences, over 30% of them seen only once. The sequenced sample was commercial RNA from peripheral blood pooled from many donors. Receptor source: a pool of human donors in good health; the sample was commercial RNA pooled from many donors.

The chain couples TRBV20-1 to TRBJ2-5; 10 bases fit TRBD1. Germline V lookup: CDR1 DFQATT, CDR2 SNEGSKA (reference sequence). With 3 bases clipped from V and 5 bases from J, the junction kept 3 bases outside the gene matches. The CDR3 is 13 amino acids. This chain's CDR3 is CSARWDRGETQYF. Written as DNA, the CDR3 is TGCAGTGCTAGGTGGGACAGGGGTGAGACCCAGTACTTC.

This clonotype has a handful of counts. The chain recombines TRBV6-2 or TRBV6-3 with TRBJ2-1; the D is unclear. Germline V CDR1 and CDR2: MNHEY, SVGEGT. Trimming stripped 0 bases from V and 9 bases from J, with 9 bases between. This CDR3 comprises 13 residues. The CDR3: CASSYSLLGEQFF. Here the CDR3 DNA reads TGTGCCAGCAGTTACTCTTTACTCGGTGAGCAGTTCTTC.

The rearrangement uses TRBV10-3 and TRBJ2-1; 9 bases agree with TRBD1. This CDR3 spans 13 amino acids. J lost 5 bases, V lost 8 bases, and 4 bases had no gene match. Germline V CDR1 and CDR2: ENHRY, SYGVKD. The CDR3 DNA reads as TGTGCCATCCGGACAGGGGAGCACAATGAGCAGTTCTTC. Its protein product is CAIRTGEHNEQFF.

The chain has TRBV5-1 and TRBJ2-7, with unresolved D. This CDR3 comprises 12 residues. Trimming took 0 bases from V and 1 from J, leaving 2 bases between them. The germline CDR1 and CDR2 sequences are SGHRS and YFSETQ. The DNA for the CDR3 is TGCGCCAGCAGCTTGGTTTCCTACGAGCAGTACTTC. This encodes CASSLVSYEQYF.

This clonotype rates as large. The rearrangement uses TRBV5-4 and TRBJ1-2; D is ambiguous. This CDR3 region has 13 residues. Per germline, CDR1 SGHNT and CDR2 YYREEE (reference sequence). With 0 bases removed from V and 3 bases from J, the gap between germline ends came to 6 bases. The CDR3 protein is CASSLGLDYGYTF. DNA of the CDR3: TGTGCCAGCAGCTTGGGATTGGACTATGGCTACACCTTC.

The chain links TRBV6-2 or TRBV6-3 to TRBJ2-5; D remains unclear. The CDR3 contains 11 residues. The germline CDR1 and CDR2 sequences are MNHEY and SVGEGT. The germline V and J ends were trimmed by 5 bases and 3 bases, with 4 bases remaining between them. CDR3 in amino acids: CASSQKETQYF. CDR3 DNA sequence: TGTGCCAGCAGTCAGAAAGAGACCCAGTACTTC.

The chain uses TRBV5-1 and TRBJ2-7; D ambiguous. CDR3 size: 14 residues. Trimming shortened V by 0 bases and J by 3 bases, and 10 bases separated the two germline ends. CDR1 is SGHRS, CDR2 YFSETQ, per germline. The chain's CDR3 is CASSLGSGDYEQYF. The CDR3 DNA follows: TGCGCCAGCAGCTTGGGTTCAGGAGACTACGAGCAGTACTTC.

In this sample, this clonotype turned up a few times. The chain uses TRBV6-2 or TRBV6-3 and TRBJ2-3; 7 nucleotides match TRBD2. The V gene end was trimmed by 10 bases and the J gene end by 4 bases; junction bases not matched to a gene: 8. CDR1 and CDR2 from the germline V gene are MNHEY and SVGEGT. The CDR3 loop spans 13 amino acids. The CDR3 nucleotides read TGTGCCACCTTCAGCGGGACGGCAGATACGCAGTATTTT. Its protein product is CATFSGTADTQYF.

The chain joins TRBV20-1 to TRBJ2-3; tentatively, D is TRBD1 or TRBD2 (5 bases each). This CDR3 is 12 amino acids long. Germline V gives CDR1 DFQATT, CDR2 SNEGSKA (reference sequence). V was pared by 6 bases and J by 2 bases, with 9 bases between. The CDR3 DNA is TGCAGTGCCGGGACCAACACAGATACGCAGTATTTT. Residues: CSAGTNTDTQYF.

The chain recombines TRBV12-3 or TRBV12-4 with TRBJ2-7; D might be TRBD1 (5 bases). The length of the CDR3 is 14 residues. Between the trimmed V and J ends, which lost 3 bases and 6 bases, there was a span of 15 bases. In DNA, the CDR3 is TGTGCCAGCAGTTTGTGGCAGGGATGCTGCGAGCAGTACTTC. It encodes CASSLWQGCCEQYF.

This clonotype has a single count. CDR3 sequence: CASSLDNEQFF. As DNA, the CDR3 is TGTGCCAGCAGCTTAGACAATGAGCAGTTCTTC. The V gene is TRBV11-2, the J gene TRBJ2-1; D ambiguous. Deletions cut 0 bases from V and 6 bases from J, with 0 bases between. This CDR3 region has 11 residues. Looked up from germline, CDR1 is SGHAT and CDR2 is FQNNGV.

The chain combines TRBV7-6 with TRBJ1-5; D might be TRBD1 (6 bases). The CDR3 is 13 amino acids. V lost 5 bases and J 5 bases, leaving 10 bases between the germline ends. Germline CDR1 and CDR2: SGHVS and FNYEAQ. The CDR3 nucleotides are TGTGCCAGCAGCCCCAACAGGGATCAGCCCCAGCATTTT. Its translation is CASSPNRDQPQHF.

This clonotype was counted only a few times. The rearrangement uses TRBV20-1 and TRBJ2-3; D possibly corresponds to TRBD1 (6 bases). This CDR3 contains 13 residues. Trimming pared 7 bases from V and 0 bases from J, leaving 11 bases between. The V gene's germline CDR1 is DFQATT and CDR2 SNEGSKA (reference sequence). This CDR3 is CSVWGRSTDTQYF. CDR3 DNA: TGCAGTGTATGGGGGCGAAGCACAGATACGCAGTATTTT.

In the case of this clonotype: It is likely a read error, because the conserved phenylalanine at the end of the CDR3 is missing. The rearrangement joins TRBV4-1 to TRBJ2-5, with 7 bases fitting TRBD1. The germline CDR1 and CDR2 sequences are MGHRA and YSYEKL. The CDR3 length is 15 residues. Losses at the gene ends were 1 base for V and 5 bases for J; bases not matched to a gene: 7. The CDR3: CASSQVTGTAETQYS. The CDR3 bases are TGCGCCAGCAGCCAAGTTACCGGGACAGCCGAGACCCAGTACTCC.